These 10 T cell receptor beta chains originate from one sample sequenced in a study of CD8+ T cells in alopecia areata. Treatment here: oral pan-JAK inhibitor, 5-10 mg twice daily. Sequencing relied on a cDNA template that was reverse transcribed from extracted RNA. TCRdb's table, derived via immunoSEQ multiplex PCR, lists solely in-frame clones and lacks some. There are about 97,000 clones in the sample; 50% to 60% occur only once, and roughly 15% lies in the top ten. This specimen consisted of CD8+ T cells sorted from blood, obtained at approximately week 56, from a patient treated with tofacitinib. These receptors were collected from a human donor with alopecia areata.

V gene TRBV11-3 combines with J gene TRBJ2-1; D perhaps matches TRBD1 (5 bases). The ends were cut back, 1 base at V and 0 bases at J, with 13 bases in the middle. CDR3 length: 17 amino acids. The germline V gene has CDR1 SGHNT and CDR2 YENEEA. The CDR3 sequence is CASSLGTLIDSYNEQFF. Here the CDR3 DNA reads TGTGCCAGCAGCTTAGGGACACTTATTGACTCCTACAATGAGCAGTTCTTC.

The V gene is TRBV7-8, the J gene TRBJ2-7; no firm D call. The CDR3 contains 14 residues. V lost 0 bases and J 0 bases, leaving 6 bases between the germline ends. Germline CDR1 is SGHVS and CDR2 is FQNEAQ. The CDR3 DNA follows: TGTGCCAGCAGCTTAGCTTCTGGCTCCTACGAGCAGTACTTC. The encoded protein is CASSLASGSYEQYF.

This clone was seen a handful of times. The V call is TRBV23-1, the J call TRBJ2-5; TRBD2 agrees at 8 bases. TRBV23-1 is annotated as an ORF whose role is uncertain. The CDR3 consists of 15 residues. After removal of 7 bases from V and 0 bases from J, the junction contained 7 bases not matched to a gene. The CDR3 sequence: CASTREGGDQETQYF. As DNA, the CDR3 is TGCGCCAGCACCCGGGAGGGGGGGGACCAAGAGACCCAGTACTTC.

V is TRBV4-2 and J is TRBJ2-7; TRBD1 matches 9 bases. Germline values: CDR1 LGHNA, CDR2 YNFKEQ. The CDR3 consists of 24 residues. V lost 0 bases, J lost 1 base, and 28 bases stayed unmatched. CDR3 bases: TGTGCCAGCAGCCAAGATCCCTTCCTCCACGGCAGACAGGGGGAAAAATCCGAGTCCTACGAGCAGTACTTC. This sequence encodes CASSQDPFLHGRQGEKSESYEQYF.

The rearrangement uses TRBV27 and TRBJ2-7; TRBD2 is a possible D gene (6 bases). V was clipped by 5 bases and J by 2 bases, with 10 bases between them. This CDR3 region has 13 residues. Germline CDR1 and CDR2: MNHEY and SMNVEV (reference sequence). The DNA for the CDR3 is TGTGCCAGCAGTCCGGGACTGACCTACGAGCAGTACTTC. Translated: CASSPGLTYEQYF.

This clone was picked up many times. Other DNA sequences in this specimen translate into the identical CDR3. The chain combines TRBV15 with TRBJ2-7, with TRBD1 identical over 8 bases. With V trimmed by 5 bases and J by 4 bases, 1 base remained unmatched. Germline CDR1 reads LNHNV; CDR2 reads YYDKDF (reference sequence). This CDR3 region has 12 residues. The CDR3 sequence is CATSGQGYEQYF. CDR3 DNA: TGTGCCACCAGCGGACAGGGTTACGAGCAGTACTTC.

DNA of the CDR3: TGTGCCAGCAGTCCCCGACAGGCAAAGCACTATGGCTACACCTTC. Its protein product is CASSPRQAKHYGYTF. The chain links TRBV6-5 to TRBJ1-2; TRBD1 might be the D (6 bases). V was trimmed by 5 bases and J by 3 bases, leaving 16 bases between them. The CDR3 extends over 15 amino acids. Per the germline V gene, CDR1 is MNHEY and CDR2 is SVGAGI.

The chain employs TRBV10-3 and TRBJ2-3; 10 nucleotides align to TRBD1. V lost 3 bases, J lost 3 bases, and 12 bases stayed unmatched. Germline V CDR1 and CDR2: ENHRY, SYGVKD. The CDR3 is 18 amino acids. CDR3 nucleotides: TGTGCCATCAGTGATCTAGTCGGACAGGGGGAGAGGACAGATACGCAGTATTTT. Protein product: CAISDLVGQGERTDTQYF.

The chain combines TRBV10-3 with TRBJ2-2; D is unclear. Trimming left V 6 bases short and J 4 bases short, with 6 bases between. The CDR3 is made up of 12 amino acids. Germline CDR1 ENHRY, CDR2 SYGVKD. The CDR3, as DNA: TGTGCCATCAGACTATCCACCGGGGAGCTGTTTTTT. Translating gives CAIRLSTGELFF.

The chain links TRBV11-2 to TRBJ2-3, with no clear D. Trimming removed 0 bases from V and 5 bases from J, with 6 bases in between. Looked up from germline, CDR1 is SGHAT and CDR2 is FQNNGV. This CDR3 spans 13 amino acids. DNA of the CDR3: TGTGCCAGCAGCTTAGATTACCGAGATACGCAGTATTTT. Translation: CASSLDYRDTQYF.